The entry that follows covers one T cell receptor beta chain sequence. The germline CDR1 and CDR2 sequences are WSHSY and SAAADI. The CDR3 contains 13 residues. The V and J ends lost 3 bases and 6 bases respectively, with 6 bases between them. The data originate from a study of blood T cell repertoires in COVID-19. As for the study in general: Collection of acute and convalescent COVID-19 samples took place in the United States, Italy and Spain. PBMCs, B-cell-depleted T cells, or T cells were the source of the cDNA or gDNA that made up the material.

The assay was immunoSEQ multiplex PCR, and TCRdb's table has in-frame clones only and misses some. Altogether about 160,000 clones are present, around 90% being singletons, with the ten largest covering approximately 2%. J is TRBJ1-6 and V is TRBV10-2; D not certain. The clonotype originates from a man aged 18 to 30 with acute or convalescent COVID-19. Sequencing input: peripheral blood. As DNA, the CDR3 is TGCGCCAGCAGTGAACGGGTTAATTCACCCCTCCACTTT. Translating gives CASSERVNSPLHF.